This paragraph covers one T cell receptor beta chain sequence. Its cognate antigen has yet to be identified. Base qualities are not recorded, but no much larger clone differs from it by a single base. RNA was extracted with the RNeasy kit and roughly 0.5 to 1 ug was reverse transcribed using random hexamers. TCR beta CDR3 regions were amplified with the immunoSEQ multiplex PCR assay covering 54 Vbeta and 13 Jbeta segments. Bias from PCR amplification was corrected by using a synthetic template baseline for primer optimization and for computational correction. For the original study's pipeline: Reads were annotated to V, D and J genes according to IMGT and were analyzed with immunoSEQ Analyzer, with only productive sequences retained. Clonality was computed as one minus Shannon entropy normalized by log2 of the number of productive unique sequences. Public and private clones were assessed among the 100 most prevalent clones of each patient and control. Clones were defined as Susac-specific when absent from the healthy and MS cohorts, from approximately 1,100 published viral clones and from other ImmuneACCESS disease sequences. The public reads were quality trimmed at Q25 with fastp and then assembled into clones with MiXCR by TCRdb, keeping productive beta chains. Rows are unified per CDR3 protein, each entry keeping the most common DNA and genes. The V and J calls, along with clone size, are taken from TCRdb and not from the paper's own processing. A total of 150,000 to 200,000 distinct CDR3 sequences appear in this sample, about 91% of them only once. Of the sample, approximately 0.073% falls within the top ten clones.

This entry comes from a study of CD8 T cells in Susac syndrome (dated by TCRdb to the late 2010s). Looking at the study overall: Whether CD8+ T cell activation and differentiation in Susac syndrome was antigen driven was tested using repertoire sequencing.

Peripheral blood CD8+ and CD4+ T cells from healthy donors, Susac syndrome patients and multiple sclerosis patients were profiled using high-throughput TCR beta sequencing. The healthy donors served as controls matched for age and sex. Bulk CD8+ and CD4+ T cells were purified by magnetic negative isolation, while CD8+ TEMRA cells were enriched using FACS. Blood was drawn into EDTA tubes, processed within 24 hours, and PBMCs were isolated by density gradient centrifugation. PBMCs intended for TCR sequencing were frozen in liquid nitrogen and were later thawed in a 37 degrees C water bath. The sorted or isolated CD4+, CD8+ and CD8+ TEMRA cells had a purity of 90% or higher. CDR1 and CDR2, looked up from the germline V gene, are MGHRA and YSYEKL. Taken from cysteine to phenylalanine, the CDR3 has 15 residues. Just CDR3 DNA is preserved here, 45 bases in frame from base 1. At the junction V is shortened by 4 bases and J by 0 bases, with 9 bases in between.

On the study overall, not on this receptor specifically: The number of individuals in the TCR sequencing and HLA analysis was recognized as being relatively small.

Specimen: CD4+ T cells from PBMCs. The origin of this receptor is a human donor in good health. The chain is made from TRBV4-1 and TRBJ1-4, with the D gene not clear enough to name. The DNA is TGCGCCAGCAGCCCCCCTTATGCAACTAATGAAAAACTGTTTTTT. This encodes CASSPPYATNEKLFF.